The 17 T cell receptor beta chains given below trace back to one sample, sequenced in a study of Graves' ophthalmopathy and Graves' hyperthyroidism. Amplifying from RNA transcripts, the study obtained TCR beta CDR3 regions. A first-round RT-PCR used HTBI primers, followed by a second-round multiplex PCR. TCRdb fed the multiplex PCR reads into MiXCR, producing one record per CDR3 protein. The sample holds 400,000 or so distinct CDR3 sequences; approximately 17% are singletons and the top ten take roughly 2.6%. Sequences were obtained from peripheral blood. The source of these receptors is an adult woman with stable Graves' hyperthyroidism.

The sample holds many counts of this clonotype. The V call is TRBV28, the J call TRBJ2-4, with D perhaps TRBD1 (5 bases). V lost 8 bases, J lost 0 bases, and 14 bases lay in between. CDR1 and CDR2 (germline): MDHEN, SYDVKM. This CDR3 region has 15 residues. The DNA of the CDR3 is TGTGCCAGCGGCCTGGGGCAGCTAGCCAAAAACATTCAGTACTTC. It encodes CASGLGQLAKNIQYF.

In its sample, this clonotype was seen many times. V gene TRBV9 combines with J gene TRBJ2-5; the D is unclear. V was cut by 4 bases and J by 3 bases, with 10 bases left in between. CDR1 is SGDLS and CDR2 is YYNGEE in the germline V gene. This CDR3 has 13 amino acids. CDR3 in DNA: TGTGCCAGCAGCTTCGCGCGCGAAGAGACCCAGTACTTC. Protein sequence: CASSFAREETQYF.

This clonotype has just a few counts. The J gene is TRBJ2-4, the V gene TRBV19; D remains ambiguous. The CDR3 runs to 16 residues. Germline V gene sequence: CDR1 LNHDA, CDR2 SQIVND (reference sequence). V gave up 6 bases and J gave up 3 bases, with 18 bases separating them. Here the CDR3 DNA reads TGTGCCAGTAGCCCTATCCGAATCCTGGACAAAAACATTCAGTACTTC. This gives the protein CASSPIRILDKNIQYF.

This clonotype was seen at least ten times. The chain uses TRBV11-2 and TRBJ1-6, with 8 bases identical to TRBD1. This CDR3 contains 14 residues. V gave up 3 bases and J gave up 10 bases; unmatched junction bases: 5. CDR1 and CDR2 from the germline V gene are SGHAT and FQNNGV. The CDR3: CASSFSGGNSPLHF. In nucleotides, the CDR3 is TGTGCCAGCAGCTTTTCAGGGGGCAACTCACCCCTCCACTTT.

The chain combines TRBV7-3 with TRBJ1-3, with D possibly TRBD1 on 5 matching bases. Germline V lookup: CDR1 SGHTA, CDR2 FQGTGA. The CDR3 extends over 14 amino acids. Trimming stripped 5 bases from V and 5 bases from J, with 13 bases between. The CDR3 bases are TGTGCCAGCAGCCCGCGGGGCCAGCGAAACACCATATATTTT. This gives the protein CASSPRGQRNTIYF.

This clonotype appeared many times. This chain joins TRBV20-1 and TRBJ2-7; possible D gene TRBD2, 6 bases. V lost 1 base to trimming and J lost 1 base, with 14 bases between them. CDR3 size: 15 residues. Looked up from germline, CDR1 is DFQATT and CDR2 is SNEGSKA (reference sequence). The DNA of the CDR3 is TGCAGTGCTAGAGGGGGAGGCGGCGATTCCTACGAGCAGTACTTC. Translation gives CSARGGGGDSYEQYF.

This clonotype has at least ten counts. The chain employs TRBV6-1 and TRBJ1-1, with 7 bases fitting TRBD1. The CDR3 consists of 14 residues. The germline V gene has CDR1 MNHNS and CDR2 SASEGT. V lost 3 bases, J lost 7 bases, and 8 bases stayed unmatched. The CDR3 nucleotides are TGTGCCAGCAGTGAGCCCGGACAGGTTGGTGAAGCTTTCTTT. Its translation is CASSEPGQVGEAFF.

This chain links TRBV12-3 or TRBV12-4 with TRBJ1-1, with D maybe TRBD1 (6 bases). V gave up 4 bases and J gave up 1 base, with 19 bases separating them. This CDR3 has 17 amino acids. This chain's CDR3 is CASSSIYAGETNTEAFF. The CDR3 DNA is TGTGCCAGCAGTTCTATATATGCAGGGGAGACGAACACTGAAGCTTTCTTT.

About this clonotype itself: No conserved phenylalanine or tryptophan is present at the end of the CDR3, so a read error is the likely explanation. The chain uses TRBV2 and TRBJ1-5; TRBD1 matches 9 bases. CDR3 length: 14 residues. Trimming cost V 4 bases and J 5 bases; bases outside gene matches: 3. Germline V gives CDR1 SNHLY, CDR2 FYNNEI. For the CDR3, the DNA is TGTGCCAGCAGTGGCGGACAGGGGTATCAGCCCCAGCATTTG. Translated: CASSGGQGYQPQHL.

This clonotype has at least ten counts. At one end the junction does not follow the germline gene, possibly because of a read error. The chain links TRBV20-1 to TRBJ2-7; no reliable D call. CDR1 and CDR2 (germline): DFQATT, SNEGSKA (reference sequence). The length of the CDR3 is 12 residues. The CDR3 DNA reads as TGCAGTGCTAGCGGTTCGGATCCCGAGCGGTACTTC. Translated: CSASGSDPERYF.

The J gene is TRBJ1-2, the V gene TRBV28; D is unclear. Germline V gives CDR1 MDHEN, CDR2 SYDVKM. The ends were cut back, 10 bases at V and 2 bases at J, with 11 bases in the middle. The CDR3 is made up of 12 amino acids. The CDR3 region is CAIAWENYGYTF. CDR3 bases: TGTGCCATCGCCTGGGAGAACTATGGCTACACCTTC.

This clonotype was observed many times. The rearrangement joins TRBV19 to TRBJ1-5, with D perhaps TRBD1 (5 bases). Looked up from germline, CDR1 is LNHDA and CDR2 is SQIVND (reference sequence). CDR3 length: 16 amino acids. Trimming removed 6 bases at V and 6 bases at J, with 21 bases between. CDR3 DNA: TGTGCCAGTAGCCACACCACAGGATTTGGGAGTCAGCCCCAGCATTTT. As protein: CASSHTTGFGSQPQHF.

This clonotype was observed at least ten times. The chain uses TRBV11-2 and TRBJ2-7; D possibly uses TRBD1 or TRBD2 (5 bases each). Trimming removed 5 bases from V and 6 bases from J, with 17 bases in between. CDR3 length equals 14 residues. Germline assignment: CDR1 SGHAT and CDR2 FQNNGV. The CDR3 DNA follows: TGTGCCAGCAGCCGGGACCCTGGGCTACGCGAGCAGTACTTC. Translation: CASSRDPGLREQYF.

This clonotype was seen many times. The chain employs TRBV14 and TRBJ2-7; either TRBD1 or TRBD2 may supply D (5 bases each). The CDR3 consists of 14 residues. The germline CDR1 and CDR2 sequences are SGHDN and FVKESK. V lost 5 bases and J 1 base, leaving 12 bases between the germline ends. CDR3 amino acids: CASSYYGASYEQYF. CDR3 bases: TGTGCCAGCAGCTATTACGGGGCTTCCTACGAGCAGTACTTC.

This clonotype was seen ten or more times. The rearrangement uses TRBV19 and TRBJ1-1; D perhaps matches TRBD1 (6 bases). V lost 3 bases and J 5 bases, leaving 25 bases between the germline ends. The germline V gene has CDR1 LNHDA and CDR2 SQIVND (reference sequence). The CDR3 sequence is 18 residues long. The CDR3 DNA sequence: TGTGCCAGTAGTATTTCCACCGGGACATTCGCGAGGGGAACTGAAGCTTTCTTT. Encoded protein: CASSISTGTFARGTEAFF. The variable domain in full, completed from reference TRBV19 and TRBJ1-1, reads DGGITQSPKYLFRKEGQNVTLSCEQNLNHDAMYWYRQDPGQGLRLIYYSQIVNDFQKGDIAEGYSVSREKKESFPLTVTSAQKNPTAFYLCASSISTGTFARGTEAFFGQGTRLTVV.

The CDR3 loop reads CASSLMGRGLTGELFF. The CDR3 DNA reads as TGTGCCAGCAGTTTAATGGGCAGGGGGCTCACCGGGGAGCTGTTTTTT. This chain joins TRBV12-3 or TRBV12-4 and TRBJ2-2; the match to TRBD1 covers 8 bases. V shed 2 bases, J shed 4 bases, and the junction held 6 bases outside the gene matches. The CDR3 covers 16 residues.

This clonotype has a single count. The rearrangement joins TRBV11-2 to TRBJ2-7, with 7 bases that match TRBD1. Germline assignment: CDR1 SGHAT and CDR2 FQNNGV. The CDR3 extends over 14 amino acids. V dropped 5 bases and J dropped 6; count of bases not matched to a gene: 10. The CDR3 reads CASSINRQGGEQYF. DNA for the CDR3: TGTGCCAGCAGCATTAACCGACAGGGCGGCGAGCAGTACTTC.